Shown below are 17 T cell receptor beta chains from a single sample sequenced in a study of T-cell reconstitution after alpha-beta-depleted transplantation in children. Using unique molecular identifiers, the investigators prepared the TCRbeta library. TCRdb redid the calling of the PCR reads with MiXCR, one entry per CDR3 protein. The data show approximately 98,000 distinct CDR3 sequences, almost 6.5% seen once. The sample here was PBMCs, mostly from graft donor cells, taken 360 days after TCRalphabeta/CD19-depleted stem cell transplant. Source of these receptors: a male patient aged 2 to 10 who had a stem cell transplant for acute lymphoblastic leukemia, so the T cells may come from the graft donor.

This clonotype was recorded many times. The rearrangement links TRBV6-2 or TRBV6-3 to TRBJ2-7; D call uncertain. CDR3 length: 11 amino acids. V dropped 2 bases and J dropped 3 bases, with 2 bases sitting between them. The germline CDR1 and CDR2 sequences are MNHEY and SVGEGT. The CDR3 DNA reads TGTGCCAGCAGTTACCGCTACGAGCAGTACTTC. Translating it yields CASSYRYEQYF.

This clonotype came up many times. The rearrangement uses TRBV28 and TRBJ2-1; D perhaps matches TRBD1 (5 bases). Germline CDR1 MDHEN, CDR2 SYDVKM. The CDR3 loop spans 12 amino acids. Trimming left V 6 bases short and J 6 bases short, with 9 bases between. The CDR3 sequence: CASRQGSNEQFF. DNA for the CDR3: TGTGCCAGCAGGCAGGGTAGCAATGAGCAGTTCTTC.

CDR3 sequence (DNA): TGCGCCAGCAGCTTGGCCGGACCTGAAGCTTTCTTT. It specifies CASSLAGPEAFF. The V call is TRBV5-1, the J call TRBJ1-1; D not resolved. V lost 0 bases and J 6 bases, leaving 6 bases between the germline ends. CDR1 SGHRS and CDR2 YFSETQ come from the germline V gene. The CDR3 contains 12 residues.

There are many counts of this clonotype. This CDR3 is CASVGTLSVNDEQYF. In nucleotides, the CDR3 is TGTGCCAGCGTTGGGACACTATCAGTTAATGACGAGCAGTACTTC. The rearrangement uses TRBV2 and TRBJ2-7; D is possibly TRBD1 (6 bases). The germline V and J ends were trimmed by 8 bases and 5 bases, with 22 bases remaining between them. The CDR3 length is 15 residues. Germline assignment: CDR1 SNHLY and CDR2 FYNNEI.

The chain carries TRBV4-1 and TRBJ2-3, with 15 bases identical to TRBD2. In germline, CDR1 is MGHRA, CDR2 YSYEKL. CDR3 length equals 21 residues. The junction had 10 bases not matched to a gene; V was cut back by 0 bases and J by 0 bases. CDR3 protein: CASSQDQWTSGGAPSTDTQYF. The CDR3 coding sequence is TGCGCCAGCAGCCAAGATCAATGGACTAGCGGGGGGGCCCCTAGCACAGATACGCAGTATTTT.

This clonotype was counted many times. The rearrangement links TRBV9 to TRBJ2-5; 10 positions agree with TRBD1. From germline, CDR1 is SGDLS and CDR2 YYNGEE. CDR3 size: 15 residues. Trimming cost V 2 bases and J 4 bases; bases outside gene matches: 5. In nucleotides, the CDR3 is TGTGCCAGCAGCGTCCGACAGGGGGCTATAGAGACCCAGTACTTC. This codes for CASSVRQGAIETQYF.

This clonotype was detected a few times. This sequence joins TRBV12-3 or TRBV12-4 and TRBJ1-5, with a tentative D call TRBD1 (5 bases). The CDR3 covers 15 residues. Trimming left V 3 bases short and J 5 bases short, with 14 bases between. CDR3 bases: TGTGCCAGCAGTTTGGGGCAGGGAGGTTATCAGCCCCAGCATTTT. This translates into CASSLGQGGYQPQHF.

This clonotype was counted at least ten times. This chain uses TRBV28 with TRBJ2-1; maybe TRBD1 (5 bases). The CDR3 is made up of 14 amino acids. The germline V and J ends were trimmed by 2 bases and 8 bases, with 13 bases remaining between them. In germline, CDR1 is MDHEN, CDR2 SYDVKM. The CDR3 DNA sequence: TGTGCCAGCAGTTTAAGGGGCAGAAGGGATGAGCAGTTCTTC. Translation: CASSLRGRRDEQFF. The full variable domain, completed using reference TRBV28 and TRBJ2-1, is DVKVTQSSRYLVKRTGEKVFLECVQDMDHENMFWYRQDPGLGLRLIYFSYDVKMKEKGDIPEGYSVSREKKERFSLILESASTNQTSMYLCASSLRGRRDEQFFGPGTRLTVL.

This clonotype appeared a few times. The V gene is TRBV28, the J gene TRBJ1-2; 7 positions match TRBD1. The V gene's germline CDR1 is MDHEN and CDR2 SYDVKM. This CDR3 region has 12 residues. Trimming removed 5 bases from V and 6 bases from J; junction bases left unmatched: 3. CDR3 residues: CASSLTGDGYTF. CDR3 DNA sequence: TGTGCCAGCAGTCTCACAGGGGATGGCTACACCTTC.

This clonotype was counted many times. This chain links TRBV29-1 with TRBJ2-7; D perhaps matches TRBD1 (5 bases). CDR1 SQVTM and CDR2 ANQGSEA come from the germline V gene. The CDR3 contains 13 residues. V lost 3 bases, J lost 3 bases, and 12 bases lay in between. CDR3 amino acids: CSVEGQENYEQYF. In DNA form, the CDR3 reads TGCAGCGTTGAGGGGCAGGAAAACTACGAGCAGTACTTC.

This clonotype was recorded at least ten times. V gene TRBV27 combines with J gene TRBJ2-7, with D unresolved. Germline CDR1 and CDR2: MNHEY and SMNVEV (reference sequence). V lost 3 bases and J 0 bases, leaving 9 bases between the germline ends. This CDR3 spans 14 amino acids. The CDR3 sequence: CASSFNWGSYEQYF. The CDR3 coding sequence is TGTGCCAGCAGTTTCAACTGGGGCTCCTACGAGCAGTACTTC.

This clonotype was seen many times. This chain uses TRBV29-1 with TRBJ1-2; tentative D call: TRBD1 (6 bases). Trimming shortened V by 8 bases and J by 4 bases, and 14 bases separated the two germline ends. This CDR3 region has 12 residues. Germline CDR1 is SQVTM and CDR2 is ANQGSEA. The CDR3 loop is CSPRGIGYGYTF. As DNA, the CDR3 is TGCAGCCCCAGGGGCATCGGCTATGGCTACACCTTC. The whole variable domain, remainder taken from reference TRBV29-1 and TRBJ1-2, is SAVISQKPSRDICQRGTSLTIQCQVDSQVTMMFWYRQQPGQSLTLIATANQGSEATYESGFVIDKFPISRPNLTFSTLTVSNMSPEDSSIYLCSPRGIGYGYTFGSGTRLTVV.

This clonotype was seen repeatedly, ten times or more. J is TRBJ2-3 and V is TRBV10-3, with TRBD1 identical over 8 bases. V lost 10 bases and J lost 2; bases outside the gene matches: 14. The CDR3 has 16 residues. The V gene's germline CDR1 is ENHRY and CDR2 SYGVKD. For the CDR3, the DNA is TGTGCCACTACCCGCCGGACAGGGTACGACACAGATACGCAGTATTTT. Translation gives CATTRRTGYDTDTQYF.

This clonotype was counted at least ten times. The chain combines TRBV6-2 or TRBV6-3 with TRBJ1-2; 8 bases agree with TRBD1. The CDR3 is 15 amino acids. V was clipped by 6 bases and J by 2 bases; unmatched bases: 8. CDR1 is MNHEY, CDR2 SVGEGT, per germline. The CDR3 DNA sequence: TGTGCCAGCAGCCATCGACAGGGGAAGAACTATGGCTACACCTTC. The encoded protein is CASSHRQGKNYGYTF.

The table lists this clonotype with a few counts. The rearrangement joins TRBV6-2 or TRBV6-3 to TRBJ1-2; TRBD1 matches 9 bases. After removal of 2 bases from V and 5 bases from J, the junction contained 6 bases not matched to a gene. Germline-derived CDR1 and CDR2 are MNHEY and SVGEGT. The CDR3 length is 15 residues. The CDR3 DNA reads as TGTGCCAGCAGTTACCTTCACAGGGGGCCGTATGGCTACACCTTC. It codes for CASSYLHRGPYGYTF.

This clonotype was observed a few times. The chain combines TRBV4-1 with TRBJ2-1; tentative D call: TRBD2 (5 bases). This CDR3 comprises 15 residues. Germline-derived CDR1 and CDR2 are MGHRA and YSYEKL. The V gene lost 0 bases and the J gene lost 4 bases, with 10 bases spanning the gap. This CDR3 is CASSQEKWEYNEQFF. In DNA form, the CDR3 reads TGCGCCAGCAGCCAAGAGAAGTGGGAGTACAATGAGCAGTTCTTC.

This rearrangement joins TRBV30 to TRBJ2-7, with D tentatively TRBD1 or TRBD2 (5 bases each). This CDR3 spans 15 amino acids. V lost 6 bases to trimming and J lost 3 bases, with 21 bases between them. CDR1 GTSNPN and CDR2 SVGIG come from the germline V gene (reference sequence). The CDR3 region is CACSTGTPLDYEQYF. In nucleotides, the CDR3 is TGTGCCTGCTCAACCGGGACCCCTTTGGACTACGAGCAGTACTTC.